This T cell receptor (beta chain) was found in a study of shared clonotypes between healthy human individuals. A note on this clone: Its antigen is undetermined.

Regarding the study as a whole: With several donors compared, roughly 5% of naive CD4 clonotypes were shared.

The assay was immunoSEQ multiplex PCR, and TCRdb's table has in-frame clones only and misses some. This sample has about 2.1 million clones, with around 93% found just once. Germline-derived CDR1 and CDR2 are MNHEY and SMNVEV (reference sequence). CDR3 length: 14 amino acids. V shed 4 bases and J shed 2 bases, with 11 bases lying between them. CD45RO-negative CD8 cells positively selected for CCR7 made up the naive population, which excluded terminally differentiated effector memory CD45RA+ cells. The rearrangement joins TRBV27 to TRBJ2-5; perhaps TRBD2 as D (5 bases). Sequencing was performed on naive CD8+ T cells from PBMCs. This TCR was recovered from a man between 18 and 29 years old in good health. Some clones in this sample may be carry-over from other donors' samples. CDR3 nucleotide sequence: TGTGCCAGCAGTTCGGGCGGGCAGCAAGAGACCCAGTACTTC. This gives the protein CASSSGGQQETQYF.